This TCR beta chain emerged from a study of T cells in Graves' hyperthyroidism and ophthalmopathy. Study observations and caveats: In the blood, most expanded thyroid clonotypes above 0.001 appeared as well.

For this clonotype: Its antigen remains unknown.

Amplification yielded TCR beta CDR3 regions, with RNA transcripts as the source. The study used the HTBI primer set for a first-round RT-PCR of the TCR CDR3. From the multiplex PCR reads, TCRdb called clonotypes with MiXCR, one entry per CDR3 protein. The top ten hold roughly 7.7% of the sample, which has around 620,000 distinct CDR3 sequences, 12% to 15% seen once. The CDR3 loop spans 19 amino acids. Germline-derived CDR1 and CDR2 are MDHEN and SYDVKM. V was pared by 8 bases and J by 12 bases, with 39 bases between. Under 3 months was the duration of disease in ophthalmopathy patients, who also had a Clinical Activity Score of at least 3 and a NOSPECS grade of at least 4. Fresh peripheral blood, around 9.2 ml of it, supplied the PBMCs.

The TCR was taken from a woman aged 18-30 years with Graves' ophthalmopathy. The chain has TRBV28 and TRBJ2-3; D remains unclear. The sequencing input was blood. DNA for the CDR3: TGTGCCAGCTCACCTCATTCCCTTGGCACCGATAGATTCCGGCACACCCAGTATTTT. Translating gives CASSPHSLGTDRFRHTQYF.